This entry concerns a single T cell receptor (beta chain). Germline loops: CDR1 SGHRS, CDR2 YFSETQ. The CDR3 is 13 residues long. Between the trimmed V and J ends, which lost 0 bases and 7 bases, there was a span of 11 bases. The data were taken from a study of CD8 T cells in Susac syndrome. Negative isolation yielded the CD8+ and CD4+ T cells, while FACS enriched the TEMRA cells. Random hexamers were used to reverse transcribe an amount of about 0.45 to 1 ug RNA. Coverage of TCR beta CDR3 amplification by immunoSEQ multiplex PCR extended to 54 Vbeta and 13 Jbeta. One entry per CDR3 protein, called by TCRdb with MiXCR from the immunoSEQ multiplex PCR reads. The table lists about 250,000 distinct CDR3 sequences, about 94% of them singletons.

This receptor was identified in a human donor with multiple sclerosis. This sequence joins TRBV5-1 and TRBJ2-7; D tentatively fits TRBD1 or TRBD2 (5 bases each). The material sequenced was CD4+ T cells from PBMCs. The CDR3 DNA reads as TGCGCCAGCAGCTTGGATCGGTGGGGGGAGCAGTACTTC. Its protein product is CASSLDRWGEQYF.